A single sample is the source of the 14 T cell receptor beta chains below, sequenced in a study of long-term antiretroviral therapy in people with HIV. This was the immunoSEQ v3.0 assay at survey level. Libraries were prepared by immunoSEQ multiplex PCR; TCRdb keeps only in-frame clonotypes and omits some of them. The table lists some 20,000 clones, about nine tenths of them singletons. This sample comprised unsorted PBMCs, obtained about 4.6 years before starting antiretroviral therapy. The receptors were sampled from a woman aged 25-40 years with HIV.

The gene calls are TRBV19 and TRBJ2-4; D is perhaps TRBD2 (5 bases). With 8 bases removed from V and 11 bases from J, the gap between germline ends came to 13 bases. Germline V gives CDR1 LNHDA, CDR2 SQIVND (reference sequence). The CDR3 is made up of 11 amino acids. The CDR3 DNA sequence: TGTGCCAGTTCCAACGGGCGGGTTCAGTACTTC. Amino acid sequence: CASSNGRVQYF. Variable domain in full (rest from reference TRBV19 and TRBJ2-4): DGGITQSPKYLFRKEGQNVTLSCEQNLNHDAMYWYRQDPGQGLRLIYYSQIVNDFQKGDIAEGYSVSREKKESFPLTVTSAQKNPTAFYLCASSNGRVQYFGAGTRLSVL.

This clone was found once. The gene calls are TRBV30 and TRBJ1-5; 11 positions match TRBD1. There are 13 residues in the CDR3. CDR1 is GTSNPN, CDR2 SVGIG, per germline (reference sequence). The V gene end was trimmed by 7 bases and the J gene end by 2 bases; junction bases not matched to a gene: 1. The chain's CDR3 is CALGQGGNQPQHF. As DNA, the CDR3 is TGTGCCTTGGGACAGGGGGGCAATCAGCCCCAGCATTTT.

This clone has only one observation. The chain is built from TRBV30 and TRBJ2-3; 15 nucleotides line up with TRBD2. Germline V gene sequence: CDR1 GTSNPN, CDR2 SVGIG (reference sequence). V lost 3 bases to trimming and J lost 0 bases; unmatched junction nucleotides: 13. This CDR3 has 20 residues. The CDR3 sequence is CAWRAPGLAGGTSSTDTQYF. The DNA of the CDR3 is TGTGCCTGGAGAGCACCGGGACTAGCGGGGGGTACCTCTAGCACAGATACGCAGTATTTT.

The rearrangement links TRBV10-3 to TRBJ1-1; D is possibly TRBD1 (5 bases). Trimming removed 4 bases at V and 3 bases at J, with 15 bases between. CDR3 size: 15 residues. Per germline, CDR1 ENHRY and CDR2 SYGVKD. CDR3 nucleotides: TGTGCCATCAGTGGGGACCTATCCCGGGACACTGAAGCTTTCTTT. It encodes CAISGDLSRDTEAFF.

This rearrangement joins TRBV4-3 to TRBJ2-2; D unresolved. The V end lost 0 bases, the J end lost 5 bases, and 16 bases lay between the germline ends. The CDR3 is 17 amino acids. Germline CDR1 is LGHNA and CDR2 is YSLEER. The CDR3, as DNA: TGCGCCAGCAGCCAAGATCTTGTAGACCTGGAGACCGGGGAGCTGTTTTTT. Its protein is CASSQDLVDLETGELFF.

In this sample, this clone turned up a few times. This sequence joins TRBV27 and TRBJ1-2; D may be TRBD1 (5 bases). The CDR3 consists of 14 residues. The germline V gene encodes CDR1 MNHEY and CDR2 SMNVEV (reference sequence). Trimming took 0 bases from V and 2 from J, leaving 7 bases between them. The CDR3 sequence: CASSLSWDNYGYTF. In DNA form, the CDR3 reads TGTGCCAGCAGTTTATCCTGGGACAACTATGGCTACACCTTC.

The J gene is TRBJ1-4, the V gene TRBV4-1; tentatively, D is TRBD1 (5 bases). V shed 4 bases and J shed 7 bases, with 25 bases lying between them. The CDR3 consists of 18 residues. In germline, CDR1 is MGHRA, CDR2 YSYEKL. The CDR3 DNA follows: TGCGCCAGCAGCCTAAAGAGCCCAGTGGGGCAGGGAGGTGAAAAACTGTTTTTT. Amino acid sequence: CASSLKSPVGQGGEKLFF.

This clone occurred a few times. The chain is built from TRBV5-1 and TRBJ2-7; D is unresolved. CDR3 length equals 15 residues. Between the trimmed V and J ends, which lost 0 bases and 2 bases, there was a span of 12 bases. The V gene's germline CDR1 is SGHRS and CDR2 YFSETQ. CDR3 sequence: CASSLAETDTYEQYF. For the CDR3, the DNA is TGCGCCAGCAGCTTGGCAGAGACCGATACCTACGAGCAGTACTTC.

This clone appeared a few times. V is TRBV25-1 and J is TRBJ2-7; 7 bases line up with TRBD2. The CDR3 runs to 15 residues. Per the germline V gene, CDR1 is MGHDK and CDR2 is SYGVNS. Trimming at V came to 6 bases and at J to 0 bases, leaving 8 bases not matched to a gene. The CDR3: CASSERSGLSYEQYF. The CDR3 DNA reads TGTGCCAGCAGCGAGCGTAGCGGGCTCTCCTACGAGCAGTACTTC.

The chain links TRBV15 to TRBJ2-5; D gene ambiguous. The CDR3 has 14 amino acids. V was shortened by 0 bases and J by 5 bases, with 10 bases between the two germline ends. Germline loops: CDR1 LNHNV, CDR2 YYDKDF (reference sequence). CDR3 nucleotides: TGTGCCACCAGCAGAGATAACCACGGGGAGACCCAGTACTTC. Translated: CATSRDNHGETQYF. The whole variable domain, filled in from reference TRBV15 and TRBJ2-5, reads DAMVIQNPRYQVTQFGKPVTLSCSQTLNHNVMYWYQQKSSQAPKLLFHYYDKDFNNEADTPDNFQSRRPNTSFCFLDIRSPGLGDTAMYLCATSRDNHGETQYFGPGTRLLVL.

A single count supports this clone. This chain uses TRBV27 with TRBJ2-7, with TRBD2 matching 10 bases. Unmatched junction bases numbered 5, after V lost 4 bases and J lost 2 bases. This CDR3 is 15 amino acids long. Germline V CDR1 and CDR2: MNHEY, SMNVEV (reference sequence). CDR3 coding DNA: TGTGCCAGCAGTTCGGGACTAGCGTCTACCTACGAGCAGTACTTC. It translates to CASSSGLASTYEQYF.

The chain links TRBV27 to TRBJ1-4; D gene unclear. CDR1 is MNHEY and CDR2 is SMNVEV in the germline V gene (reference sequence). CDR3 length equals 15 residues. The V gene lost 5 bases and the J gene lost 1 base, with 11 bases spanning the gap. As DNA, the CDR3 is TGTGCCAGCAGTCCGCTGACACAAACTAATGAAAAACTGTTTTTT. Translation gives CASSPLTQTNEKLFF.

The gene calls are TRBV4-3 and TRBJ2-3; D may match TRBD1 or TRBD2 (5 bases each). This CDR3 is built from 16 residues. V shed 3 bases and J shed 3 bases, with 16 bases lying between them. CDR1 and CDR2 from the germline V gene are LGHNA and YSLEER. The CDR3 reads CASSQGAQGRTDTQYF. In DNA, the CDR3 is TGCGCCAGCAGCCAGGGAGCGCAGGGTAGGACAGATACGCAGTATTTT.

This chain links TRBV6-1 with TRBJ1-2; TRBD1 is a possible D gene (6 bases). The germline gives CDR1 MNHNS, CDR2 SASEGT. With 6 bases removed from V and 7 bases from J, the gap between germline ends came to 15 bases. This CDR3 is built from 13 residues. The CDR3 loop reads CASSPQGIGGYTF. Written as DNA, the CDR3 is TGTGCCAGCAGCCCGCAGGGGATCGGTGGCTACACCTTC.